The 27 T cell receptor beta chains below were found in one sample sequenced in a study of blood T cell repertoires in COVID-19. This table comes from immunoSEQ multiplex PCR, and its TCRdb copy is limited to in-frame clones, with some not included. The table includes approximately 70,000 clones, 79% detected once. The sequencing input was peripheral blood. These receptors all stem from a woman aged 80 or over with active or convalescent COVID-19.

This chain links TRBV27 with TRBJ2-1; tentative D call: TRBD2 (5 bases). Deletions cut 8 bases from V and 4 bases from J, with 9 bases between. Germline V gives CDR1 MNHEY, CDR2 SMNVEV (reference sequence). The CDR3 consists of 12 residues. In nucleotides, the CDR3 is TGTGCCAGCCAGACTATTTACAATGAGCAGTTCTTC. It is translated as CASQTIYNEQFF.

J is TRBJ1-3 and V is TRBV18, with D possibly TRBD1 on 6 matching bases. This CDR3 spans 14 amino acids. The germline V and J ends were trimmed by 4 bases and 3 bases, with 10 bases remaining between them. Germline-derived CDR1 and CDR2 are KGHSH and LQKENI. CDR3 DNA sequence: TGTGCCAGCTCACAGGACAGCTTTGGAAACACCATATATTTT. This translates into CASSQDSFGNTIYF.

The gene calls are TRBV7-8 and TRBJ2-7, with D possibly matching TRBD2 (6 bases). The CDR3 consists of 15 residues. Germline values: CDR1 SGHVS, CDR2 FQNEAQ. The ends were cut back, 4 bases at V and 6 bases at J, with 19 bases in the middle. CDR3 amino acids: CASSSRRLVSGEQYF. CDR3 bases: TGTGCCAGCAGCTCCAGACGACTAGTATCGGGCGAGCAGTACTTC.

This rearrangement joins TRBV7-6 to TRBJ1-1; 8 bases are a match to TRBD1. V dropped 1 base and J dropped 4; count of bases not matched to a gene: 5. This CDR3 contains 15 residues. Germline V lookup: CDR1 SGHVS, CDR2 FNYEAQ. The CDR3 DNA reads TGTGCCAGCAGCTTAGGTACAGGGGGAAGCACTGAAGCTTTCTTT. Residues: CASSLGTGGSTEAFF.

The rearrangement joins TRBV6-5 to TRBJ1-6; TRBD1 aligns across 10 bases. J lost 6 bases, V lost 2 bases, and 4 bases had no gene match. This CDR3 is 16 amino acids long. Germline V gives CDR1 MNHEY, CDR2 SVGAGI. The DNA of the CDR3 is TGTGCCAGCAGTTACGCGGGACAGGGGACTAATTCACCCCTCCACTTT. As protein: CASSYAGQGTNSPLHF.

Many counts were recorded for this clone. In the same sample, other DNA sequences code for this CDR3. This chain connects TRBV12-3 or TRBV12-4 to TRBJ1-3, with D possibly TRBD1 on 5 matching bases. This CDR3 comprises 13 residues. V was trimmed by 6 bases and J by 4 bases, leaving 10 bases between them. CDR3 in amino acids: CASRLGGGNTIYF. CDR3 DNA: TGTGCCAGCAGACTGGGGGGGGGAAACACCATATATTTT.

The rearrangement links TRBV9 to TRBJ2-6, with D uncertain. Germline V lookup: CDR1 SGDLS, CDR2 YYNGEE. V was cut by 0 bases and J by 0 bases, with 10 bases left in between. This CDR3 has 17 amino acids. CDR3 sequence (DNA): TGTGCCAGCAGCGTAGGAGCAGGCAGCTCTGGGGCCAACGTCCTGACTTTC. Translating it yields CASSVGAGSSGANVLTF.

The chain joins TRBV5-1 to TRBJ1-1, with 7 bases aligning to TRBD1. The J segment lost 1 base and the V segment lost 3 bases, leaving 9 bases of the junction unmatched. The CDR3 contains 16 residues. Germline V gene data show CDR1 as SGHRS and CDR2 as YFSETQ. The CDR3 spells CASSSGQAMRNTEAFF. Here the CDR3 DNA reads TGCGCCAGCAGCTCTGGACAGGCCATGCGGAACACTGAAGCTTTCTTT.

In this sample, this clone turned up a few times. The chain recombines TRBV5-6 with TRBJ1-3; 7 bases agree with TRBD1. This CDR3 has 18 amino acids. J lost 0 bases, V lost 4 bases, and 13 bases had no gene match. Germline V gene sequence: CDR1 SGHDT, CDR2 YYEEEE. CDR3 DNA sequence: TGTGCCAGCAGCCCGGGGACAGCCCCAAGGGGCTCTGGAAACACCATATATTTT. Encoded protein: CASSPGTAPRGSGNTIYF. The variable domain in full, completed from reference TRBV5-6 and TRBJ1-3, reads DAGVTQSPTHLIKTRGQQVTLRCSPKSGHDTVSWYQQALGQGPQFIFQYYEEEERQRGNFPDRFSGHQFPNYSSELNVNALLLGDSALYLCASSPGTAPRGSGNTIYFGEGSWLTVV.

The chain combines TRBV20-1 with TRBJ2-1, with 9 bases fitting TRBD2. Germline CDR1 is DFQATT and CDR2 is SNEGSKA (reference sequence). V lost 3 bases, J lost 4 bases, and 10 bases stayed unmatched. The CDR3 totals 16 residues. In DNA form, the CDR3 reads TGCAGTGCTAGTCTGTCTGGGACTAGCAGGTACAATGAGCAGTTCTTC. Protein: CSASLSGTSRYNEQFF.

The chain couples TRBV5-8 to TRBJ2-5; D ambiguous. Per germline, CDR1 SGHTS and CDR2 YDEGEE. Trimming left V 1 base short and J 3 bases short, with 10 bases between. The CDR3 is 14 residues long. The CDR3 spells CASSLLSGKETQYF. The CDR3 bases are TGTGCCAGCAGCTTGCTTTCAGGAAAAGAGACCCAGTACTTC.

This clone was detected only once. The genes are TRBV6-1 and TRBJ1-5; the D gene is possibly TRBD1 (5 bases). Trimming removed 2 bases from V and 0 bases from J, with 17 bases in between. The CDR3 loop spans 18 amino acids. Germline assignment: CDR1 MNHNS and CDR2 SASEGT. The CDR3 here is CASSEPRQTKASNQPQHF. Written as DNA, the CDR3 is TGTGCCAGCAGTGAACCCAGACAGACAAAAGCTAGCAATCAGCCCCAGCATTTT.

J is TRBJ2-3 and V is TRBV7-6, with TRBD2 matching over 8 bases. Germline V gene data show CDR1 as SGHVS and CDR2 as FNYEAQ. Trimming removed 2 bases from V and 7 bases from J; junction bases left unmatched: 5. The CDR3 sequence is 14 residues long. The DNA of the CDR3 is TGTGCCAGCAGCTTATCAGCGGGGGTAAATACGCAGTATTTT. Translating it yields CASSLSAGVNTQYF.

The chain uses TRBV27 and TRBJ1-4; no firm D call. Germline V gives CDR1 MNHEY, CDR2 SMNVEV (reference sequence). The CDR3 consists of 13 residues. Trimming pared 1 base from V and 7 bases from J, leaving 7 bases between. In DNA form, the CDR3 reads TGTGCCAGCAGTTTATTGGAGGGTGAAAAACTGTTTTTT. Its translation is CASSLLEGEKLFF.

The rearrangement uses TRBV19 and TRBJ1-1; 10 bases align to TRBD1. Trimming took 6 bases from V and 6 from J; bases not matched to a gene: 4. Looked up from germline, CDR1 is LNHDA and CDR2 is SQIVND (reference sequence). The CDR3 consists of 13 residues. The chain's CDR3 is CASRTGGRPEAFF. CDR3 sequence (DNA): TGTGCCAGTAGGACAGGGGGCCGTCCTGAAGCTTTCTTT.

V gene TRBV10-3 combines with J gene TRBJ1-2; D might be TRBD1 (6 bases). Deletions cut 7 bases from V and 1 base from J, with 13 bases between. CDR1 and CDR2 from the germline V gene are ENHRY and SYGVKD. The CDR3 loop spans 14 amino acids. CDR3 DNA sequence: TGTGCCATCAAAGGACAGCTTTATAACTATGGCTACACCTTC. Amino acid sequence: CAIKGQLYNYGYTF.

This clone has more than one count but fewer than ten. CDR3 sequence reads: CASSEWGGTKYNEQFF. CDR3 nucleotides: TGTGCCAGCAGTGAATGGGGGGGGACAAAATACAATGAGCAGTTCTTC. The J gene is TRBJ2-1, the V gene TRBV6-1; D is perhaps TRBD2 (7 bases). CDR1 is MNHNS and CDR2 is SASEGT in the germline V gene. This CDR3 is 16 amino acids long. With 2 bases removed from V and 4 bases from J, the gap between germline ends came to 15 bases.

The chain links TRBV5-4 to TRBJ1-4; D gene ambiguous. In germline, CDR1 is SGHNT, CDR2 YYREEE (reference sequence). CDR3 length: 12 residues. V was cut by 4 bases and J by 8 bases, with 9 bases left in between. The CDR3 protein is CASSTSPEKLFF. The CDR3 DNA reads TGTGCCAGCAGCACCAGTCCCGAAAAACTGTTTTTT.

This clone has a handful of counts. Written as DNA, the CDR3 is TGTGCCAGCGGCTCAGGCTTCCAACGGATGACCGGGGAGCTGTTTTTT. Its translation: CASGSGFQRMTGELFF. This rearrangement joins TRBV7-2 to TRBJ2-2; D call uncertain. Germline V lookup: CDR1 SGHTA, CDR2 FQGNSA. V gave up 8 bases and J gave up 5 bases, with 21 bases separating them. The CDR3 covers 16 residues. Full variable domain (outside the CDR3, taken from reference TRBV7-2 and TRBJ2-2): GAGVSQSPSNKVTEKGKDVELRCDPISGHTALYWYRQSLGQGLEFLIYFQGNSAPDKSGLPSDRFSAERTGGSVSTLTIQRTQQEDSAVYLCASGSGFQRMTGELFFGEGSRLTVL.

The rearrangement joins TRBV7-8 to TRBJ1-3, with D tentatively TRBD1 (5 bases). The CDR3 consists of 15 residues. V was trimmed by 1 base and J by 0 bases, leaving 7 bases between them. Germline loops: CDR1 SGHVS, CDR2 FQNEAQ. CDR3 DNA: TGTGCCAGCAGCTTAGACAGGTTCTCTGGAAACACCATATATTTT. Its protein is CASSLDRFSGNTIYF.

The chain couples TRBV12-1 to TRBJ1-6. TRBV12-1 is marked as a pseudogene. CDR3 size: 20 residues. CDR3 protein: CASSFHAGLAGDSSNSPLHF. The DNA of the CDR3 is TGTGCCAGCAGCTTTCACGCTGGGTTGGCCGGAGATTCTAGTAATTCACCCCTCCACTTT.

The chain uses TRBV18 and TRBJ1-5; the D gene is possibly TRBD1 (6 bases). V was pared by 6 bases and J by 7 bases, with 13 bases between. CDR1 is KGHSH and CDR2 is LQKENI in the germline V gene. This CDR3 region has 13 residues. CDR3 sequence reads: CASSQDRAQPQHF. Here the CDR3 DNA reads TGTGCCAGCTCCCAGGACAGAGCCCAGCCCCAGCATTTT.

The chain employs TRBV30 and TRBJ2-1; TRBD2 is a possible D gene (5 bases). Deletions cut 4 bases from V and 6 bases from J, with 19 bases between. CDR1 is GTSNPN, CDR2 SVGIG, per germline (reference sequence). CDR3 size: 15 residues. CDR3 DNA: TGTGCCTGGACCCGTACGGTGATGCGGGTCAATGAGCAGTTCTTC. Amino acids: CAWTRTVMRVNEQFF.

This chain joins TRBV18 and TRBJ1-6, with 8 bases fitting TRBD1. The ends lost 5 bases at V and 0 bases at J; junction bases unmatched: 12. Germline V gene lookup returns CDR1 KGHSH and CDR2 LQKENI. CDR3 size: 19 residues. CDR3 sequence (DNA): TGTGCCAGCTCAGCCACAGGGGGACCTAAAAGCTCCTATAATTCACCCCTCCACTTT. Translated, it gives CASSATGGPKSSYNSPLHF. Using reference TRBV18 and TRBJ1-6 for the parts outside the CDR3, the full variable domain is NAGVMQNPRHLVRRRGQEARLRCSPMKGHSHVYWYRQLPEEGLKFMVYLQKENIIDESGMPKERFSAEFPKEGPSILRIQQVVRGDSAAYFCASSATGGPKSSYNSPLHFGNGTRLTVT.

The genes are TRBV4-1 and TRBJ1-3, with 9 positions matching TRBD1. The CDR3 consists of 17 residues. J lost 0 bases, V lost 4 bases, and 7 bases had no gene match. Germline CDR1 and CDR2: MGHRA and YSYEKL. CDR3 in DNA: TGCGCCAGCAGCCCGGGAAACAGGGGGCTCTCTGGAAACACCATATATTTT. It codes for CASSPGNRGLSGNTIYF.

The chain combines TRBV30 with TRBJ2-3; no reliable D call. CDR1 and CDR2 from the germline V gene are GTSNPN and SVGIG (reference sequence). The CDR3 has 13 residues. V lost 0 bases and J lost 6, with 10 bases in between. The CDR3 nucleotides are TGTGCCTGGAGTGTACTGGAGTGGGATACGCAGTATTTT. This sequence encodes CAWSVLEWDTQYF. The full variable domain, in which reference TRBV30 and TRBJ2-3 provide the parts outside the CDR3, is SQTIHQWPATLVQPVGSPLSLECTVEGTSNPNLYWYRQAAGRGLQLLFYSVGIGQISSEVPQNLSASRPQDRQFILSSKKLLLSDSGFYLCAWSVLEWDTQYFGPGTRLTVL.

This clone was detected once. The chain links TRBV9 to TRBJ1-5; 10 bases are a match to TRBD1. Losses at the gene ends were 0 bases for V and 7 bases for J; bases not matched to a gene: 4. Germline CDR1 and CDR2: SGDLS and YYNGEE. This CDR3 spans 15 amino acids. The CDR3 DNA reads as TGTGCCAGCAGCGTAGCTGGACAGGGGGGCCAGCCCCAGCATTTT. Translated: CASSVAGQGGQPQHF. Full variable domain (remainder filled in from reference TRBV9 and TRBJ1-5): DSGVTQTPKHLITATGQRVTLRCSPRSGDLSVYWYQQSLDQGLQFLIQYYNGEERAKGNILERFSAQQFPDLHSELNLSSLELGDSALYFCASSVAGQGGQPQHFGDGTRLSIL.